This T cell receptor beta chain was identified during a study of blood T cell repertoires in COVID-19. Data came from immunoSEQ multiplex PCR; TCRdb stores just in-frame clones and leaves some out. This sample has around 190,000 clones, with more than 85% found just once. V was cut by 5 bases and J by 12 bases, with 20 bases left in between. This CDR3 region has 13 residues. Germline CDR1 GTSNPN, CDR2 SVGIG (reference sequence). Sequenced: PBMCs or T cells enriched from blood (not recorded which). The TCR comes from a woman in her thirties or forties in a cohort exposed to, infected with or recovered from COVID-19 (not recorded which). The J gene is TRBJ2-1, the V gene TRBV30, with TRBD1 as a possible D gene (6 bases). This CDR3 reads CAWVQGRGFGQFF. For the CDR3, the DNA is TGTGCCTGGGTACAGGGTAGGGGGTTTGGGCAGTTCTTC.